This note documents a single T cell receptor (beta chain) sequence. From germline, CDR1 is LNHDA and CDR2 SQIVND (reference sequence). Trimming cost V 7 bases and J 4 bases, with 20 bases left between them. CDR3 length: 15 amino acids. Data came from immunoSEQ multiplex PCR; TCRdb stores just in-frame clones and leaves some out. The sample contains tens of thousands of clones, roughly 84% of which appear only once. The time point here: pretreatment peripheral blood. The data derive from a study of PD-L1 blockade in urothelial cancer. The source is a man aged 45 to 65 with urothelial cancer. The chain has TRBV19 and TRBJ2-7, with D possibly being TRBD2 (6 bases). The material was PBMCs, obtained around atezolizumab (anti-PD-L1) treatment. The CDR3 loop reads CASKDGRASGYEQYF. CDR3 in DNA: TGTGCCAGTAAGGACGGGAGAGCATCGGGTTACGAGCAGTACTTC.